Below, 10 T cell receptor beta chains from the same sample are listed, as sequenced in a study of blood T cell repertoires in COVID-19. Sequencing used immunoSEQ multiplex PCR; TCRdb keeps in-frame clones, though not all of them. The table shows roughly 54,000 clones, with approximately 90% occurring only once. The sample taken for sequencing was peripheral blood. The receptors originated from a human donor in a cohort sampled during active COVID-19.

CDR3 protein: CASSLRQGGRGEKLFF. CDR3 sequence (DNA): TGCGCCAGCAGCTTAAGACAGGGGGGGCGCGGGGAAAAACTGTTTTTT. This rearrangement joins TRBV5-1 to TRBJ1-4, with 9 bases fitting TRBD1. The CDR3 is 16 amino acids. J lost 8 bases, V lost 2 bases, and 10 bases had no gene match. The germline gives CDR1 SGHRS, CDR2 YFSETQ.

This clone is a singleton in its sample. This chain connects TRBV29-1 to TRBJ2-1; 7 nucleotides align to TRBD1. From germline, CDR1 is SQVTM and CDR2 ANQGSEA. Germline trimming cut 8 bases from V and 3 bases from J; bases unmatched to any gene: 13. The CDR3 covers 15 residues. The CDR3 reads CSHPIPGTDYNEQFF. The CDR3 DNA follows: TGCAGCCATCCCATTCCCGGGACAGACTACAATGAGCAGTTCTTC.

This chain links TRBV29-1 with TRBJ2-3; 7 nucleotides line up with TRBD2. Trimming at V came to 7 bases and at J to 5 bases, leaving 9 bases not matched to a gene. The CDR3 runs to 13 residues. Germline assignment: CDR1 SQVTM and CDR2 ANQGSEA. The DNA for the CDR3 is TGCAGCGGATCTACGGGGGGTAGAGATACGCAGTATTTT. It yields the protein CSGSTGGRDTQYF.

The chain employs TRBV7-8 and TRBJ1-1, with D hard to call. V was shortened by 5 bases and J by 0 bases, with 13 bases between the two germline ends. Germline values: CDR1 SGHVS, CDR2 FQNEAQ. The length of the CDR3 is 15 residues. The DNA for the CDR3 is TGTGCCAGCAGCCCCGGGGTCCGTATGAACACTGAAGCTTTCTTT. It encodes CASSPGVRMNTEAFF.

As concerns this clone: The sample carries other DNA sequences with the same CDR3. The chain joins TRBV7-3 to TRBJ1-1; 11 bases align to TRBD1. This CDR3 spans 14 amino acids. Trimming at V came to 5 bases and at J to 4 bases, leaving 3 bases not matched to a gene. The germline V gene encodes CDR1 SGHTA and CDR2 FQGTGA. The DNA of the CDR3 is TGTGCCAGCAGCCCAGGGACAGGGGGCACTGAAGCTTTCTTT. This sequence encodes CASSPGTGGTEAFF.

The chain couples TRBV5-1 to TRBJ2-3; no clear D gene. This CDR3 contains 13 residues. V shed 0 bases and J shed 6 bases, with 8 bases lying between them. The germline V gene has CDR1 SGHRS and CDR2 YFSETQ. CDR3 in amino acids: CASSLAEADTQYF. The CDR3 DNA reads TGCGCCAGCAGCTTGGCCGAGGCGGATACGCAGTATTTT.

The chain uses TRBV4-2 and TRBJ2-3; D possibly corresponds to TRBD2 (6 bases). The CDR3 sequence is 16 residues long. The germline V gene encodes CDR1 LGHNA and CDR2 YNFKEQ. Deletions cut 4 bases from V and 3 bases from J, with 17 bases between. The CDR3 reads CASSPHLRERTDTQYF. CDR3 bases: TGTGCCAGCAGCCCCCACTTACGGGAGCGGACAGATACGCAGTATTTT.

The chain links TRBV2 to TRBJ1-2; TRBD1 matches at 9 bases. The germline gives CDR1 SNHLY, CDR2 FYNNEI. The V and J ends lost 4 bases and 2 bases, in that order; junction bases with no gene match: 5. The CDR3 runs 15 residues. The CDR3 coding sequence is TGTGCCAGCAGTGGCTCGGGACAGGGAAACTATGGCTACACCTTC. The encoded protein is CASSGSGQGNYGYTF. The whole variable domain, filled in from reference TRBV2 and TRBJ1-2, reads EPEVTQTPSHQVTQMGQEVILRCVPISNHLYFYWYRQILGQKVEFLVSFYNNEISEKSEIFDDQFSVERPDGSNFTLKIRSTKLEDSAMYFCASSGSGQGNYGYTFGSGTRLTVV.

The V and J genes are TRBV6-1 and TRBJ1-5, with TRBD1 matching over 7 bases. CDR3 length: 19 residues. Germline CDR1 and CDR2: MNHNS and SASEGT. Trimming cost V 0 bases and J 7 bases; bases outside gene matches: 18. CDR3 in amino acids: CASSEALGLTGWRYQPQHF. The CDR3 nucleotides read TGTGCCAGCAGTGAAGCCTTAGGGCTGACAGGGTGGAGGTACCAGCCCCAGCATTTT.

This sequence joins TRBV20-1 and TRBJ2-1; D is unclear. Germline lookup yields CDR1 DFQATT and CDR2 SNEGSKA (reference sequence). The germline V and J ends were trimmed by 4 bases and 10 bases, with 8 bases remaining between them. This CDR3 region has 10 residues. The CDR3 spells CSAISFEQFF. CDR3 in DNA: TGCAGTGCTATCTCCTTCGAGCAGTTCTTC.